This TCR beta chain was recovered during a study of blood T cells in healthy people across ages. Next came a second PCR, run for about 7 to 12 cycles, which used a sample-barcoded 5' primer along with a J-beta primer mix. TCRdb re-called the 5' RACE reads with MiXCR, one entry per CDR3 protein. The data contain around 1,100,000 distinct CDR3 sequences, 35% to 40% of them singletons. Germline assignment: CDR1 SGHTA and CDR2 FQGTGA. The CDR3 has 13 residues. The V gene is TRBV7-3, the J gene TRBJ2-4, with D possibly being TRBD2 (6 bases). Judging by the DNA end, TRBJ2-7 fits better; the J call may be wrong. What was sequenced was blood. The clonotype originates from a young man in good health. The CDR3 is CASSLREKGEQYF. Written as DNA, the CDR3 is TGTGCCAGCAGCCTCCGGGAGAAGGGCGAGCAGTACTTC.